The clone carrying this T cell receptor beta chain occurred once. CDR3 length: 13 amino acids. V was clipped by 2 bases and J by 3 bases, with 8 bases between them. Germline CDR1 and CDR2: MGHDK and SYGVNS. Enrollees, about 18 to 95 years old, lived in roughly 24 US areas. The sample belongs to a study of blood T cell repertoires in COVID-19. Study details: Specimens from acute and convalescent COVID-19 originated in the United States, Italy and Spain.

Repertoires were generated with immunoSEQ multiplex PCR, while TCRdb's copy carries only in-frame clones and drops some. In the table there are hundreds of thousands of clones, more than 75% of which are singletons. This TCR was recovered from a man aged 18 to 29 who had recovered from COVID-19. The chain employs TRBV25-1 and TRBJ2-7; D might be TRBD2 (6 bases). Sequencing was carried out using PBMCs or T cells enriched from blood (not recorded which). The CDR3 here is CASSEASDYEQYF. CDR3 DNA: TGTGCCAGCAGTGAAGCTAGCGACTACGAGCAGTACTTC.